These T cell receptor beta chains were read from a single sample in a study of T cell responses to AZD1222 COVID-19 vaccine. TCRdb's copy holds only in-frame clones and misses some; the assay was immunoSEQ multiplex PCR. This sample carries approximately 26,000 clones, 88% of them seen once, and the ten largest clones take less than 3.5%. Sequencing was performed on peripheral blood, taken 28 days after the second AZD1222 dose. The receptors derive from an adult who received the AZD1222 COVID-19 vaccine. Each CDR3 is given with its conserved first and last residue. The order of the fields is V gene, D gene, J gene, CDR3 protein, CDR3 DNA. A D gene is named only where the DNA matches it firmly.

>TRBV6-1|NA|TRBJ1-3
CASSESSGRAYGNTIYF
TGTGCCAGCAGTGAATCGTCTGGCAGAGCTTATGGAAACACCATATATTTT
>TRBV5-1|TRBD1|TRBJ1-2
CASSILTGEYGYTF
TGCGCCAGCAGCATTCTGACAGGGGAGTATGGCTACACCTTC
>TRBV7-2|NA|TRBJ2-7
CASSLVVQSYEQYF
TGTGCCAGCAGCTTAGTGGTACAGTCATACGAGCAGTACTTC
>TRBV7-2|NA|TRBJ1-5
CASSLRRGDSNQPQHF
TGTGCCAGCAGCTTAAGACGGGGGGATAGCAATCAGCCCCAGCATTTT
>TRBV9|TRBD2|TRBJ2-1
CASSVGTSNEQFF
TGTGCCAGCAGCGTAGGGACTAGCAATGAGCAGTTCTTC
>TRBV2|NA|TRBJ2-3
CASSEQGGTDTQYF
TGTGCCAGCAGTGAGCAGGGTGGCACAGATACGCAGTATTTT
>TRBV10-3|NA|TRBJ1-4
CATRGEEKLFF
TGTGCCACCAGGGGTGAGGAAAAACTGTTTTTT
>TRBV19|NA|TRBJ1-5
CASGGMSNQPQHF
TGTGCCAGTGGAGGGATGAGCAATCAGCCCCAGCATTTT
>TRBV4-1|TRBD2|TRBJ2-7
CASRPHGALAANYEQYF
TGCGCCAGCAGGCCCCACGGGGCCCTAGCGGCAAACTACGAGCAGTACTTC
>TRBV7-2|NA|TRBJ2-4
CASSRGTTKNIQYF
TGTGCCAGCAGTCGCGGGACAACTAAAAACATTCAGTACTTC
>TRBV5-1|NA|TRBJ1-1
CASSSDSMNTEAFF
TGCGCCAGCAGCTCGGACAGCATGAACACTGAAGCTTTCTTT
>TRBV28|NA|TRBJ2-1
CASSLIAGRTNEQFF
TGTGCCAGCAGTTTAATCGCGGGAAGGACCAATGAGCAGTTCTTC